The 28 T cell receptor beta chains given below trace back to one sample, sequenced in a study of blood T cell repertoires in COVID-19. Method: immunoSEQ multiplex PCR; TCRdb's copy keeps in-frame clones and lacks some. Among approximately 280,000 clones listed, approximately 85% were seen once. Sequencing was done on a sample of peripheral blood. These receptors all come from a woman in her seventies with acute or convalescent COVID-19.

V gene TRBV27 combines with J gene TRBJ1-2, with TRBD1 matching 7 bases. CDR1 MNHEY and CDR2 SMNVEV come from the germline V gene (reference sequence). J lost 2 bases, V lost 3 bases, and 3 bases had no gene match. The CDR3 covers 14 residues. This chain's CDR3 is CASSLKGGNYGYTF. For the CDR3, the DNA is TGTGCCAGCAGTTTGAAAGGGGGCAACTATGGCTACACCTTC.

The rearrangement joins TRBV7-9 to TRBJ2-1; 7 nucleotides align to TRBD2. The germline CDR1 and CDR2 sequences are SEHNR and FQNEAQ (reference sequence). V lost 5 bases and J lost 8; bases outside the gene matches: 12. This CDR3 has 15 residues. The CDR3 reads CASSRLGGAGDEQFF. In DNA form, the CDR3 reads TGTGCCAGCAGCAGACTGGGCGGGGCGGGAGATGAGCAGTTCTTC.

This rearrangement joins TRBV5-1 to TRBJ2-3; D might be TRBD1 (6 bases). V was clipped by 1 base and J by 3 bases, with 12 bases between them. The CDR3 extends over 15 amino acids. Germline V CDR1 and CDR2: SGHRS, YFSETQ. The CDR3 loop is CASSLTGMGTDTQYF. The DNA of the CDR3 is TGCGCCAGCAGCTTGACAGGGATGGGAACAGATACGCAGTATTTT. The whole variable domain, remainder taken from reference TRBV5-1 and TRBJ2-3, is KAGVTQTPRYLIKTRGQQVTLSCSPISGHRSVSWYQQTPGQGLQFLFEYFSETQRNKGNFPGRFSGRQFSNSRSEMNVSTLELGDSALYLCASSLTGMGTDTQYFGPGTRLTVL.

The chain recombines TRBV11-2 with TRBJ2-7; weak D call: TRBD1 (6 bases). The germline V and J ends were trimmed by 3 bases and 5 bases, with 8 bases remaining between them. The CDR3 consists of 12 residues. CDR1 and CDR2 (germline): SGHAT, FQNNGV. The CDR3, as DNA: TGTGCCAGCAGCTTCAGGGGTGACGAGCAGTACTTC. As protein: CASSFRGDEQYF.

The chain employs TRBV5-1 and TRBJ1-1, with TRBD1 matching 9 bases. The length of the CDR3 is 16 residues. Looked up from germline, CDR1 is SGHRS and CDR2 is YFSETQ. After removal of 4 bases from V and 0 bases from J, the junction contained 7 bases not matched to a gene. The CDR3 reads CASSAGQGNMNTEAFF. CDR3 coding DNA: TGCGCCAGCAGCGCGGGACAGGGAAACATGAACACTGAAGCTTTCTTT.

The chain employs TRBV3-1 (or the pseudogene TRBV3-2) and TRBJ2-4, with 8 bases fitting TRBD1. Germline CDR1 and CDR2: LGHDT and YNNKEL (reference sequence). V gave up 1 base and J gave up 6 bases; unmatched junction bases: 5. This CDR3 contains 15 residues. In DNA form, the CDR3 reads TGTGCCAGCAGCCAAGTCGAAACAGGGGGAAACATTCAGTACTTC. This encodes CASSQVETGGNIQYF.

This clone occurred once. The gene calls are TRBV18 and TRBJ1-1; the match to TRBD1 covers 7 bases. CDR1 and CDR2 from the germline V gene are KGHSH and LQKENI. This CDR3 is built from 15 residues. V lost 2 bases to trimming and J lost 1 base; unmatched junction nucleotides: 4. CDR3 protein: CASSPVTGANTEAFF. CDR3 sequence (DNA): TGTGCCAGCTCACCAGTAACAGGGGCGAACACTGAAGCTTTCTTT.

This clone was recorded only once. The CDR3 DNA reads as TGTGCCTGGAGTGCCCGACAGATAAATTCACCCCTCCACTTT. Amino acid sequence: CAWSARQINSPLHF. The chain employs TRBV30 and TRBJ1-6; maybe TRBD1 (5 bases). Deletions cut 1 base from V and 7 bases from J, with 11 bases between. Germline V gene data show CDR1 as GTSNPN and CDR2 as SVGIG (reference sequence). The CDR3 spans 14 residues.

V is TRBV6-4 and J is TRBJ1-1; D call uncertain. Germline V gene lookup returns CDR1 MRHNA and CDR2 SNTAGT. V was pared by 3 bases and J by 0 bases, with 11 bases between. This CDR3 has 15 residues. The CDR3 sequence is CASSESAEMNTEAFF. In nucleotides, the CDR3 is TGTGCCAGCAGTGAAAGTGCAGAAATGAACACTGAAGCTTTCTTT.

This clone showed up just a few times. The V gene is TRBV27, the J gene TRBJ1-2; D remains unclear. The CDR3 is 13 amino acids. V lost 4 bases and J lost 6, with 12 bases in between. Germline V gives CDR1 MNHEY, CDR2 SMNVEV (reference sequence). CDR3 DNA sequence: TGTGCCAGCAGTTCGGGAGGCTACGATGGCTACACCTTC. Amino acids: CASSSGGYDGYTF.

V usage is TRBV7-2 and J usage is TRBJ1-5; no firm D call. This CDR3 has 14 residues. Germline V lookup: CDR1 SGHTA, CDR2 FQGNSA. Trimming left V 7 bases short and J 5 bases short, with 15 bases between. CDR3 sequence: CASTLRGWDQPQHF. In DNA form, the CDR3 reads TGTGCCAGCACTTTGCGGGGTTGGGATCAGCCCCAGCATTTT.

The rearrangement joins TRBV7-8 to TRBJ1-1; the D gene is possibly TRBD1 (6 bases). This CDR3 contains 14 residues. The V gene lost 5 bases and the J gene lost 0 bases, with 10 bases spanning the gap. Germline CDR1 reads SGHVS; CDR2 reads FQNEAQ. CDR3 nucleotide sequence: TGTGCCAGCAGCCTTAACAGGGTGAACACTGAAGCTTTCTTT. Its protein is CASSLNRVNTEAFF.

The chain links TRBV5-1 to TRBJ2-5, with 8 bases that match TRBD2. The junction had 6 bases not matched to a gene; V was cut back by 0 bases and J by 5 bases. This CDR3 region has 15 residues. Germline values: CDR1 SGHRS, CDR2 YFSETQ. This chain's CDR3 is CASSLDGLAGETQYF. The CDR3 DNA follows: TGCGCCAGCAGCTTGGACGGACTAGCCGGCGAGACCCAGTACTTC. Combining the CDR3 with reference TRBV5-1 and TRBJ2-5 gives the whole variable domain KAGVTQTPRYLIKTRGQQVTLSCSPISGHRSVSWYQQTPGQGLQFLFEYFSETQRNKGNFPGRFSGRQFSNSRSEMNVSTLELGDSALYLCASSLDGLAGETQYFGPGTRLLVL.

The chain joins TRBV28 to TRBJ2-2, with a possible D match to TRBD1 (5 bases). The CDR3 has 16 residues. Looked up from germline, CDR1 is MDHEN and CDR2 is SYDVKM. The V end was cut by 1 base, the J end by 8 bases, with 17 bases between. CDR3 protein: CASSLLGASRSGELFF. The CDR3 coding sequence is TGTGCCAGCAGTTTATTAGGGGCCTCGAGGTCTGGGGAGCTGTTTTTT.

The rearrangement uses TRBV24-1 and TRBJ1-2; perhaps TRBD1 as D (5 bases). Germline CDR1 is KGHDR and CDR2 is SFDVKD. Trimming removed 5 bases at V and 2 bases at J, with 11 bases between. This CDR3 has 14 amino acids. DNA for the CDR3: TGTGCCACCAGTGCCCGACAGCACAACTATGGCTACACCTTC. As protein: CATSARQHNYGYTF.

CDR3 residues: CASSLVTGPQHF. Here the CDR3 DNA reads TGTGCCAGCAGCTTAGTAACAGGGCCCCAGCATTTT. The chain is built from TRBV11-3 and TRBJ1-5; the D gene is possibly TRBD1 (5 bases). Trimming removed 1 base from V and 9 bases from J, with 7 bases in between. CDR1 SGHNT and CDR2 YENEEA come from the germline V gene. CDR3 size: 12 residues. Full variable domain (outside the CDR3, taken from reference TRBV11-3 and TRBJ1-5): EAGVVQSPRYKIIEKKQPVAFWCNPISGHNTLYWYLQNLGQGPELLIRYENEEAVDDSQLPKDRFSAERLKGVDSTLKIQPAELGDSAVYLCASSLVTGPQHFGDGTRLSIL.

The chain joins TRBV5-1 to TRBJ1-2; D may be TRBD1 (5 bases). Germline V gives CDR1 SGHRS, CDR2 YFSETQ. CDR3 length equals 16 residues. Trimming cost V 5 bases and J 1 base, with 18 bases left between them. In nucleotides, the CDR3 is TGCGCCAGCAGGACCTCAATGACAGAAATTAACTATGGCTACACCTTC. Amino acid sequence: CASRTSMTEINYGYTF.

Points on this clone: The junction and the germline gene differ at one end; a read error may be behind it. The chain carries TRBV7-9 and TRBJ2-7, with TRBD1 matching over 7 bases. The CDR3 runs to 11 residues. Germline V gene data show CDR1 as SEHNR and CDR2 as FQNEAQ (reference sequence). The CDR3 DNA is TGTGCCAGCAGCTACCCGGGACAGCCTAACTTC. It yields the protein CASSYPGQPNF.

A note on this clone: The same CDR3 is also encoded by other DNA sequences in this sample. The chain carries TRBV7-2 and TRBJ1-3; D uncertain. The V end lost 5 bases, the J end lost 7 bases, and 9 bases lay between the germline ends. This CDR3 contains 12 residues. Per germline, CDR1 SGHTA and CDR2 FQGNSA. CDR3 DNA: TGTGCCAGCAGCCACCCTGAGAACACCATATATTTT. This gives the protein CASSHPENTIYF.

The chain uses TRBV19 and TRBJ1-1; D is possibly TRBD1 (5 bases). The germline gives CDR1 LNHDA, CDR2 SQIVND (reference sequence). This CDR3 has 13 residues. V shed 8 bases and J shed 1 base, with 11 bases lying between them. The CDR3 protein is CASGAEPNTEAFF. DNA of the CDR3: TGTGCCAGTGGGGCAGAACCGAACACTGAAGCTTTCTTT.

The chain employs TRBV7-2 and TRBJ1-3, with 9 bases lining up with TRBD1. The length of the CDR3 is 16 residues. Losses at the gene ends were 2 bases for V and 4 bases for J; bases not matched to a gene: 6. The germline gives CDR1 SGHTA, CDR2 FQGNSA. Here the CDR3 DNA reads TGTGCCAGCAGCTTATCCGGGACAGGGACCGGAAACACCATATATTTT. As protein: CASSLSGTGTGNTIYF.

The chain's CDR3 is CSVPNFYRASNYGYTF. The CDR3 region has the DNA TGCAGCGTTCCCAATTTCTACAGGGCTTCTAACTATGGCTACACCTTC. The chain uses TRBV29-1 and TRBJ1-2; possibly TRBD1 for D (6 bases). The CDR3 length is 16 residues. Germline V gene data show CDR1 as SQVTM and CDR2 as ANQGSEA. Trimming pared 5 bases from V and 0 bases from J, leaving 19 bases between.

The rearrangement links TRBV7-2 to TRBJ1-1; D gene uncertain. V was clipped by 1 base and J by 1 base, with 10 bases between them. Germline V gives CDR1 SGHTA, CDR2 FQGNSA. This CDR3 spans 15 amino acids. This chain's CDR3 is CASSLDRLRNTEAFF. The DNA for the CDR3 is TGTGCCAGCAGCTTAGATAGACTTAGGAACACTGAAGCTTTCTTT.

V usage is TRBV29-1 and J usage is TRBJ2-7; TRBD1 might be the D (6 bases). The V end was cut by 5 bases, the J end by 4 bases, with 12 bases between. CDR1 and CDR2 (germline): SQVTM, ANQGSEA. The CDR3 covers 12 residues. The CDR3 region is CSVKGHYYEQYF. The DNA of the CDR3 is TGCAGCGTTAAGGGACACTATTACGAGCAGTACTTC.

The chain combines TRBV5-1 with TRBJ2-5; possibly TRBD2 for D (6 bases). Trimming shortened V by 0 bases and J by 4 bases, and 19 bases separated the two germline ends. The CDR3 is 17 amino acids. Per the germline V gene, CDR1 is SGHRS and CDR2 is YFSETQ. This CDR3 reads CASSLAGWEARRETQYF. The CDR3 DNA reads TGCGCCAGCAGCTTGGCGGGGTGGGAGGCGAGGCGAGAGACCCAGTACTTC.

The V and J genes are TRBV28 and TRBJ1-5; D unclear. The CDR3 is 14 residues long. V was clipped by 6 bases and J by 5 bases, with 14 bases between them. The germline CDR1 and CDR2 sequences are MDHEN and SYDVKM. CDR3 sequence: CASSPGGGHQPQHF. CDR3 bases: TGTGCCAGCAGCCCGGGCGGAGGGCATCAGCCCCAGCATTTT.

The chain carries TRBV18 and TRBJ2-7; perhaps TRBD1 as D (6 bases). The germline V gene encodes CDR1 KGHSH and CDR2 LQKENI. The germline V and J ends were trimmed by 3 bases and 1 base, with 7 bases remaining between them. This CDR3 comprises 13 residues. CDR3 residues: CASSPQGSYEQYF. CDR3 sequence (DNA): TGTGCCAGCTCACCGCAGGGGTCCTACGAGCAGTACTTC.

The V call is TRBV5-6, the J call TRBJ1-2, with D perhaps matching TRBD1 (6 bases). The CDR3 contains 15 residues. The germline gives CDR1 SGHDT, CDR2 YYEEEE. Trimming pared 6 bases from V and 2 bases from J, leaving 17 bases between. In nucleotides, the CDR3 is TGTGCCAGCACCTTACAGGGTTTAGGAAACTATGGCTACACCTTC. The encoded protein is CASTLQGLGNYGYTF.